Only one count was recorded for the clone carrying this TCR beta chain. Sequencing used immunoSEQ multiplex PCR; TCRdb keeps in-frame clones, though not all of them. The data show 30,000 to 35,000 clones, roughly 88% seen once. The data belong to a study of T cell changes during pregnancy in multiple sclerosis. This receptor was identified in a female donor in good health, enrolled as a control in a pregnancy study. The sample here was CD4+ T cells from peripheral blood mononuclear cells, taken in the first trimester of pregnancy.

CDR3 residues: CASSKGLFGETQYF. CDR3 coding DNA: TGTGCCAGTAGCAAGGGGCTGTTCGGGGAGACCCAGTACTTC. The V and J genes are TRBV19 and TRBJ2-5, with D possibly matching TRBD1 (5 bases). Germline-derived CDR1 and CDR2 are LNHDA and SQIVND (reference sequence). V lost 6 bases and J lost 5, with 16 bases in between. The CDR3 runs 14 residues.